This TCR beta chain was recovered during a study of cytomegalovirus exposure and HLA in healthy donors (dated by TCRdb to 2017 to 2019). Study-level background: According to an earlier analysis of 587 of the donors, about 179 million T cells yielded over 90 million unique TCR beta sequences and 250 to 350 Gb of sequence data. A later analysis re-analyzed previously published TCR beta repertoires from 500 to 700 donors and added high-resolution HLA genotyping to study TCR occurrence patterns. All discovery cohort repertoires had been generated using a single sequencing platform. The T cell repertoires of around 670 subjects were profiled by immunosequencing and related to cytomegalovirus serostatus. Roughly 320 gigabases of sequencing data and about 92 million unique TCR sequences made up an early release that covered approximately 650 HLA-typed donors. HLA typing covered class I and class II loci at four-digit resolution. A handful of DR-DQ haplotypes were treated as single units for association and clustering because of strong linkage in the cohort. The number of typed donors differed by locus: about 629-630 for A, B, C, DRB1 and DQB1; 522 for DQA1; about 600 for DPA1; and around 470 for DPB1. Along with the roughly 700-subject first cohort, a separate validation cohort of over a hundred different subjects was used. The study combined high-throughput TCR immunosequencing, statistical association of individual TCRs with disease status, and machine learning to predict cytomegalovirus infection status. In the later analysis, no new phenotypic data were used to find candidate immune exposures; instead, reliance was placed on TCR beta sequences and their occurrence across donors. Of the roughly 400 genotyped donors, approximately 83% fell in the genetic ancestry cluster associated with self-reported Caucasian donors. A later genetic analysis took genome-wide SNP genotypes for about 55% of the 666 donors and used that subset as a discovery cohort. Among some 410 genotyped donors of the cohort, an average of around 240,000 unique TCR beta nucleotide sequences were sequenced per donor, around 20% of them non-productive. The study was designed to test whether signatures of past pathogen exposure could be identified by cataloging public T cell receptors. Donor age, sex, ethnicity and CMV serostatus were compiled together with the repertoire data. In an earlier analysis of 587 of the donors, high-throughput TCR beta sequencing was used to judge whether each TCR beta V gene segment behaved as functional or pseudogenic.

Study-wide findings and limitations: The 87-base-pair reads could not distinguish some IMGT-functional V segments, including TRBV6-2 and TRBV6-3, so those segments were excluded. In a later analysis, several top co-occurrence clusters were reported to appear linked to parvovirus B19, influenza, CMV and Epstein-Barr virus. The only immune exposure information available for the cohort was CMV serostatus. A group of highly shared sequence variants was considered likely to be a technical artifact of the sequencing pipeline. Linkage disequilibrium might explain the correlated functional status among segregating V segments, but an unknown experimental factor could not be ruled out. Because some donors lacked HLA typing at each locus, the association tests relied only on the typed subset. The earlier analysis of 587 of the donors excluded 15 to 20 rarely observed V segments, including chromosome 9 orphons, because counts were too low. The study gave a list of more than 150 TCR beta chains associated with cytomegalovirus. When HLA alleles, especially DR and DQ, strongly co-occurred, attributing TCR associations to individual alleles was difficult. In an earlier analysis of over 550 of the donors, most TCR beta V segments were observed in productive rearrangements about 87% or about 30% of the time, broadly matching IMGT annotations. The authors suggested that the approach could potentially be extended to other disease states and immunological phenotypes. According to a later analysis, TCR association rates differed among HLA loci, with DRB1 alleles showing the most associated TCRs and HLA-C alleles showing the fewest. The cohort was sequenced for TCR beta chains only, and without alpha or paired-chain data the features that could be detected were limited. A further reported finding was that TCR beta sequences accurately predicted the HLA-A and HLA-B alleles for most subjects in the first cohort. At a false discovery rate of 0.05, a later analysis linked 16,000 or so TCR beta sequences to specific HLA alleles. The presence/absence analyses assumed that sequencing depth was roughly uniform across donors, and that assumption may not be true. In vitro tests confirmed that three of the cytomegalovirus-associated TCR beta chains recognize cytomegalovirus antigens. An association between a missense DCLRE1C variant and V-gene and J-gene trimming of TCR beta chains was found in a later genetic analysis and replicated in an independent cohort. The classifier was reported to diagnose cytomegalovirus status with high specificity and sensitivity in both the original cohort and the validation cohort. A later analysis found that HLA-associated TCR beta chains were more clonally expanded and had lower generation probabilities than equally common non-associated chains. According to a later genetic analysis, donors in an Asian-associated ancestry cluster had fewer N-insertions in productive TCRs than the roughly 660-donor mean. In a later analysis, most CMV-associated TCR beta chains were found to appear HLA-restricted, with HLA associations seemingly driven largely by CMV exposure. Most TCR sequences were seen in very few donors, while some public TCRs were found in many individuals.

Library preparation was by the immunoSEQ multiplex PCR assay. A mixture of 60 forward primers for TCR Vbeta segments and 13 reverse primers for TCR Jbeta segments was used in the multiplex PCR. The CDR3 region of rearranged TCR beta genes was amplified from genomic DNA by a multiplex PCR assay. Amplified TCR beta libraries were sequenced as 87-base-pair reads on the Illumina HiSeq System. Under the source paper's analysis protocol: A later analysis tallied roughly 80 million unique TCR beta chains across the 660 or so repertoires, and about 12 million of those chains were shared by two or more donors. Raw reads were error-corrected and collapsed into unique sequences with a nearest-neighbor algorithm that merged closely related sequences to remove PCR and sequencing errors. CDR3 sequences were aligned to IMGT reference sequences to assign V, D and J gene segments. Each retained sequence needed at least a six-nucleotide match to both a V gene segment and a J gene segment. Rearrangements were called productive when the CDR3 lacked stop codons and stayed in frame with V and J; all others were non-productive. CDR3 was defined according to IMGT convention as the region running from the second conserved V-encoded cysteine to the conserved J-encoded phenylalanine. The earlier analysis of 550 to 650 of the donors excluded any sequence lacking an unambiguous match to a single V gene segment. An earlier analysis of a few hundred of the donors called V segments functional above 56.7% productive rearrangements and segregating when the between-donor standard deviation exceeded 5%. A statistical classification framework was built to diagnose cytomegalovirus status from the catalog of TCR beta chain sequences. In a later analysis, TCR nucleotide sequences were compared against IMGT/GENE-DB human TR gene sequences so that V and J genes could be assigned. A later analysis assigned CDR3 sequences and most-parsimonious VDJ recombination scenarios with the TCRdist pipeline. A later analysis defined each TCR beta chain by its CDR3 amino acid sequence plus V-gene family, and excluded reads lacking a unique V-gene family. In a later analysis, approximately 640 highly shared, low-generation-probability nucleotide sequences were removed to address suspected cross-contamination and a sequencing artifact. In a later analysis, a clonal expansion index was calculated for each public chain from normalized within-repertoire ranks of inferred template counts. In a later analysis, generation probabilities were computed using a VDJ recombination model fitted to out-of-frame rearrangements, and the results were checked against IGoR. Hypergeometric tests were used in a later analysis to score TCR-TCR, TCR-HLA and TCR-CMV co-occurrence, with a repertoire-size bias correction applied to the TCR pairs. False discovery rates were estimated in a later analysis by permuting HLA or CMV assignments 20 times. In a later analysis, co-occurring TCRs were grouped using DBSCAN, with TCRdist sequence similarity added in when clustering inside HLA-allele-positive subsets. For co-occurrence clustering, repertoires with fewer than 30,000 or more than 120,000 public chains were excluded, along with roughly 5 repertoires with anomalous nucleotide sharing. The immuneACCESS repertoire file appears here via TCRdb, limited to in-frame rearrangements. These files lack a portion of the clones; in checked studies, under half of the deficit traces to unresolved V genes, and the cause of the others is not known. V, J and clone size are taken as reported in that table, and D and trimming were inferred from the DNA itself. A total of more than 250,000 clones appear in this sample, roughly 89% of them only once. More than 2% of the sample is taken by the ten largest.

The cohort was made up of approximately 670 healthy bone marrow donors. At the time of sampling, all cohort members were nominally healthy, though unrecorded immune exposures were likely present. The donor was CMV seronegative and belonged to the group of over 300 seronegative cohort members. Each donor provided a peripheral blood sample, and peripheral blood mononuclear cells were used for TCR beta sequencing. The Qiagen DNeasy Blood Extraction Kit was used to extract genomic DNA from the blood cell samples. CDR1 and CDR2 are read off the germline V gene as SNHLY and FYNNEI. Cut back by 6 bases and 2 bases, the V and J ends lie 8 bases apart. The cysteine opens and the phenylalanine closes a CDR3 of 12 amino acids. The kept DNA is CDR3 alone, 36 bases in frame from the first base. Remarks on this clone: Its antigen target is currently unknown. The record has no base qualities; no much larger clone is one base away. Within the sample, other DNA sequences also encode this same CDR3.

In this chain, TRBV2 is recombined with TRBJ2-7; TRBD2 could be the D gene, as 5 bases match. The sequenced sample consisted of PBMCs. This clonotype was sampled from a woman aged 18 to 35 in good health and CMV-seronegative. The CDR3 region: CASREGTYEQYF. The DNA is TGTGCCAGCAGAGAGGGAACCTACGAGCAGTACTTC.